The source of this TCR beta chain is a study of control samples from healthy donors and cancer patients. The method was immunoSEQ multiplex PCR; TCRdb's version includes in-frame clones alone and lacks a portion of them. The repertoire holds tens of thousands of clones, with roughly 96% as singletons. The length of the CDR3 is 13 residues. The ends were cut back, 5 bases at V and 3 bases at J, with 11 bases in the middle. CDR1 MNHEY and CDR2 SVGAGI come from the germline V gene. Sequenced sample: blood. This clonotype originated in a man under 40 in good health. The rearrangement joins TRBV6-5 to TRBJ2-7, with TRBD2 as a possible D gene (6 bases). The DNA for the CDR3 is TGTGCCAGCAGTCCTGGGACTTTCTACGAGCAGTACTTC. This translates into CASSPGTFYEQYF.